Listed below are T cell receptor beta chains from one sample, sequenced in a study of T cells after yellow fever vaccination. TCRdb used MiXCR to reprocess the 5' RACE reads, holding one entry per CDR3 protein. Of hundreds of thousands of distinct CDR3 sequences listed, about 13% are singletons. Sequenced material: PBMCs, taken on the day of the yellow fever booster vaccination. The receptor source for this set is a man aged 30 to 39 who received the YFV17D yellow fever vaccine. The CDR3 runs from the conserved cysteine through the conserved F or W. A D gene is named only where the DNA matches it firmly. Only some rows state a clone size, as once, few, many or a class for expanded clones.

CDR3 length	V gene	D gene	J gene	clone size	CDR3 DNA	CDR3 protein
13	TRBV9	NA	TRBJ2-2	NA	TGTGCCAGCACGTCAGGGGCGGGCGGGGAGCTGTTTTTT	CASTSGAGGELFF
15	TRBV6-5	NA	TRBJ2-7	NA	TGTGCCAGCAGTTGGGGACTCCCTAGCTCCTACGAGCAGTACTTC	CASSWGLPSSYEQYF
14	TRBV2	NA	TRBJ2-6	few	TGTGCCAGCAATAGGGAGGATGGGGCCAACGTCCTGACTTTC	CASNREDGANVLTF
15	TRBV7-2	NA	TRBJ1-1	few	TGTGCCAGCAGCCCAGACGACCAGGGGTACACTGAAGCTTTCTTT	CASSPDDQGYTEAFF
13	TRBV5-4	TRBD2	TRBJ2-7	NA	TGTGCCAGCGGGACTAGCGGGACATACGAGCAGTACTTC	CASGTSGTYEQYF
16	TRBV27	NA	TRBJ2-5	few	TGTGCCAGCACCCCCTACGGGACAACCCGGAGCGAGACCCAGTACTTC	CASTPYGTTRSETQYF
15	TRBV20-1	NA	TRBJ2-1	few	TGCAGTGCTAGAGTGGTCGGCAGGCCTTACAATGAGCAGTTCTTC	CSARVVGRPYNEQFF
14	TRBV24-1	NA	TRBJ1-1	few	TGTGCCACCAGTGATTCCCGGCGAGGGGCTGAAGCTTTCTTT	CATSDSRRGAEAFF
14	TRBV20-1	NA	TRBJ2-4	many	TGCAGTGCTAGAGACGAGGAAGGGAGAAACATTCAGTACTTC	CSARDEEGRNIQYF
14	TRBV6-2/TRBV6-3	TRBD2	TRBJ2-7	NA	TGTGCCAGCAGTAGCGGGGCGCTTTCCCACGAGCAGTACTTC	CASSSGALSHEQYF
13	TRBV7-3	NA	TRBJ1-5	NA	TGTGCCAGCAGCCTAAAGCAGGGTCAGCCCCAGCATTTT	CASSLKQGQPQHF
13	TRBV10-1	NA	TRBJ1-2	few	TGCGCCAGCCACAAACTTAGTAACTATGGCTACACCTTC	CASHKLSNYGYTF
14	TRBV7-2	NA	TRBJ2-7	NA	TGTGCCAGCAGCCCCCGACAGGGAGGCTACGAGCAGTACTTC	CASSPRQGGYEQYF
14	TRBV18	TRBD1	TRBJ1-5	few	TGTGCCAGCTCACCACCGGGACAGGATCAGCCCCAGCATTTT	CASSPPGQDQPQHF
14	TRBV9	TRBD1	TRBJ1-5	NA	TGTGCCAGCAGCGCGGGGGGGGACAGCCGGACCCAGCATTTT	CASSAGGDSRTQHF
15	TRBV9	TRBD1	TRBJ1-6	NA	TGTGCCAGCAGCGCCGGACAGGGGGGAAATTCACCCCTCCACTTT	CASSAGQGGNSPLHF
10	TRBV28	NA	TRBJ2-3	NA	TGTGCCACCTACGAGGATACGCAGTATTTT	CATYEDTQYF
14	TRBV20-1	TRBD2	TRBJ2-7	few	TGCAGTGCTAACCTAGCGGGAGGCCGGTACGAGCAGTACTTC	CSANLAGGRYEQYF
14	TRBV19	NA	TRBJ1-2	NA	TGTGCCAGTACTGGACCACCGCAAAACTATGGCTACACCTTC	CASTGPPQNYGYTF
12	TRBV4-3	NA	TRBJ1-1	few	TGCGCCAGCAGCCATGGGAACACTGAAGCTTTCTTT	CASSHGNTEAFF
16	TRBV7-9	NA	TRBJ2-5	NA	TGTGCCAGCGGTGCGGGACAGCCAACAATCCAAGAGACCCAGTACTTC	CASGAGQPTIQETQYF
14	TRBV18	NA	TRBJ2-2	NA	TGTGCCAGCTCACCCTCAGCTGGCGCCGGGGAGCTGTTTTTT	CASSPSAGAGELFF
13	TRBV2	NA	TRBJ2-7	few	TGTGCCAGCAGTGAATCTGCTGCCTACGAGCAGTACTTC	CASSESAAYEQYF
15	TRBV20-1	NA	TRBJ2-1	few	TGCAGTGCGGCCCCCTTAGACAGGATTTACAATGAGCAGTTCTTC	CSAAPLDRIYNEQFF
15	TRBV12-3/TRBV12-4	TRBD1	TRBJ2-7	few	TGTGCCAGCAGTCCCGACAGGGGAAGCTCCTACGAGCAGTACTTC	CASSPDRGSSYEQYF
16	TRBV12-3/TRBV12-4	NA	TRBJ2-7	few	TGTGCCAGCAGTTTTTATGGGGGATCGAGCTCCTACGAGCAGTACTTC	CASSFYGGSSSYEQYF
18	TRBV7-2	TRBD2	TRBJ2-3	few	TGTGCCAGCAGCTTACCTAAGGGACTAGTTTCTTCCACAGATACGCAGTATTTT	CASSLPKGLVSSTDTQYF
13	TRBV5-5	NA	TRBJ2-5	many	TGTGCCAGCAGCCCCGGACCTGAGGAGACCCAGTACTTC	CASSPGPEETQYF
11	TRBV18	NA	TRBJ2-3	NA	TGTGCCAGTTATTACACAGATACGCAGTATTTT	CASYYTDTQYF
18	TRBV28	TRBD2	TRBJ2-3	NA	TGTGCCAGCAGTTTTACTACCTATCTAGCGGGAGGTCTAGATACGCAGTATTTT	CASSFTTYLAGGLDTQYF